This T cell receptor beta chain was identified in a study of cytomegalovirus exposure and HLA in healthy donors. A remark on this clone: Different DNA sequences within this sample yield the same CDR3.

The CDR3 loop spans 14 amino acids. Per germline, CDR1 MNHEY and CDR2 SVGAGI. The V and J ends lost 0 bases and 0 bases respectively, with 5 bases between them. Researchers ran the PCR with 60 Vbeta and 13 Jbeta primers. TCRdb's table, derived via immunoSEQ multiplex PCR, lists solely in-frame clones and lacks some. The data contain roughly 150,000 clones, roughly 70% of them singletons. This TCR derives from a woman aged 60-70 years in good health and CMV-seropositive. The gene calls are TRBV6-5 and TRBJ1-1; perhaps TRBD1 as D (5 bases). What was sequenced was PBMCs. The DNA of the CDR3 is TGTGCCAGCAGTTACTCGACAGTGAACACTGAAGCTTTCTTT. Encoded protein: CASSYSTVNTEAFF.